The entry below describes one TCR beta chain. The antigen remains unidentified. Other DNA sequences in the sample encode the same CDR3. This specimen comes from a study of T cell responses to AZD1222 COVID-19 vaccine. The study, taken as a whole, reports: Clonal diversity was possibly underestimated, and the donors were mostly white British, with more females.

This CDR3 comprises 13 residues. V was clipped by 7 bases and J by 0 bases, with 6 bases between them. Sequenced by immunoSEQ multiplex PCR; TCRdb stores in-frame clones only, minus some. Here the sample spans 97,000 or so clones, 86% being singletons. The sequencing used peripheral blood, collected on day 0 of AZD1222 vaccination. The TCR was taken from an adult in good health. V gene TRBV12-3 or TRBV12-4 combines with J gene TRBJ1-4, with D perhaps TRBD1 (5 bases). In DNA form, the CDR3 reads TGTGCCAGCACGGACACAACTAATGAAAAACTGTTTTTT. It translates to CASTDTTNEKLFF.